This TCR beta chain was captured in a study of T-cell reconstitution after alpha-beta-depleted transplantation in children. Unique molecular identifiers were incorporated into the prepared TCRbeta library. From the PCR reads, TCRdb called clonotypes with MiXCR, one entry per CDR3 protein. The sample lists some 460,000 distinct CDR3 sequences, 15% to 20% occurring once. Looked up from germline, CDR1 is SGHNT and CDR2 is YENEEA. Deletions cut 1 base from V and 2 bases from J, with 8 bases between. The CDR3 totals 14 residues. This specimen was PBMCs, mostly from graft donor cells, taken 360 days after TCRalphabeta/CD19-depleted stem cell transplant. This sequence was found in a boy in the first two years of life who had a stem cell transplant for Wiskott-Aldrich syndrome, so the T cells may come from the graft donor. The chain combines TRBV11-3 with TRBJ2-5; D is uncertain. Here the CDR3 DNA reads TGTGCCAGCAGCTTAGGAGCACTACAAGAGACCCAGTACTTC. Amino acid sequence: CASSLGALQETQYF. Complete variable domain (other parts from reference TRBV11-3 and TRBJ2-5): EAGVVQSPRYKIIEKKQPVAFWCNPISGHNTLYWYLQNLGQGPELLIRYENEEAVDDSQLPKDRFSAERLKGVDSTLKIQPAELGDSAVYLCASSLGALQETQYFGPGTRLLVL.